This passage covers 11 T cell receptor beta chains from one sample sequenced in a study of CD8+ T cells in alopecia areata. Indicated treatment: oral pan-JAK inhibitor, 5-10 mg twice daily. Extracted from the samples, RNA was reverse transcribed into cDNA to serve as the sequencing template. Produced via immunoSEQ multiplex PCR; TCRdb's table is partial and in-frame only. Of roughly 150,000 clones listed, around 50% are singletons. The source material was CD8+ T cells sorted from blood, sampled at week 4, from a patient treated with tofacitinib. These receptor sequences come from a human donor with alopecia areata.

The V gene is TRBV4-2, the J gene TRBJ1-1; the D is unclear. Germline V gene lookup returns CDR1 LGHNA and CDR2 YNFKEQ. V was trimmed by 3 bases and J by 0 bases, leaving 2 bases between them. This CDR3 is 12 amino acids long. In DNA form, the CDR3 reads TGTGCCAGCAGCCACATGAACACTGAAGCTTTCTTT. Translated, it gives CASSHMNTEAFF.

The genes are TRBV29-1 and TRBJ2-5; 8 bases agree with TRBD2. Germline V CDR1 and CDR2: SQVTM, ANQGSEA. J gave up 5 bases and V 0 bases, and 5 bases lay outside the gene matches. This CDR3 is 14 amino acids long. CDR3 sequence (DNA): TGCAGCGTTGAAGATCGGGGGGGCACCGAGACCCAGTACTTC. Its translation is CSVEDRGGTETQYF.

The CDR3 DNA follows: TGCAGCGCCTCCCCGGGGGGTGACGAGCAGTTCTTC. This codes for CSASPGGDEQFF. The chain employs TRBV29-1 and TRBJ2-1; 7 bases agree with TRBD2. CDR1 is SQVTM and CDR2 is ANQGSEA in the germline V gene. Losses at the gene ends were 7 bases for V and 10 bases for J; bases not matched to a gene: 10. CDR3 length equals 12 residues.

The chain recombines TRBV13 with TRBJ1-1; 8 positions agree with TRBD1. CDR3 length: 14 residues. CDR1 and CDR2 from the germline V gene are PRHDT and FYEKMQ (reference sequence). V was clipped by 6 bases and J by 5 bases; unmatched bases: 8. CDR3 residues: CASSLGQGWTEAFF. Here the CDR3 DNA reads TGTGCCAGCAGTCTCGGACAGGGTTGGACTGAAGCTTTCTTT.

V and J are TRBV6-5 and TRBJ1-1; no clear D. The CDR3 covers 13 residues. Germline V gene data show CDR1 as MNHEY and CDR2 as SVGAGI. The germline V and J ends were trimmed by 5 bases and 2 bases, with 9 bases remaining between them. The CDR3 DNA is TGTGCCAGCAGTCCCTCCCTTAACACTGAAGCTTTCTTT. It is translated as CASSPSLNTEAFF.

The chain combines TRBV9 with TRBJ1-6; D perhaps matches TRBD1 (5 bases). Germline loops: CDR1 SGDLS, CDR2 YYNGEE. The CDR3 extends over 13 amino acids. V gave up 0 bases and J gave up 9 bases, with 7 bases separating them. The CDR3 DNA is TGTGCCAGCAGCGTAGGGGACGGTTCACCCCTCCACTTT. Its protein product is CASSVGDGSPLHF.

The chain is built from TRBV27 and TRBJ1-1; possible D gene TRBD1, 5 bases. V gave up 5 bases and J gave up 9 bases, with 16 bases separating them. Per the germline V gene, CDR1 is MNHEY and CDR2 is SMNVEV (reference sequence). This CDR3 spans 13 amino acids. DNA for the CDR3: TGTGCCAGCAGTCTCGACAGTGGAGGACAAGCTTTCTTT. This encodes CASSLDSGGQAFF.

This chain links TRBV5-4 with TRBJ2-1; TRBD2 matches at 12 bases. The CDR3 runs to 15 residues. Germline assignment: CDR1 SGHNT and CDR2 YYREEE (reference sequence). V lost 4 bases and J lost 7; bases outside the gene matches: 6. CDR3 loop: CASSPGLAGTNEQFF. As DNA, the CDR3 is TGTGCCAGCAGCCCTGGACTAGCGGGGACGAATGAGCAGTTCTTC.

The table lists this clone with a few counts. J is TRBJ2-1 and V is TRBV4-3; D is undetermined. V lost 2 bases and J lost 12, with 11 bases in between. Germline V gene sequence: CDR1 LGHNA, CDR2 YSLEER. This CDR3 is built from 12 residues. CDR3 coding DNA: TGCGCCAGCAGCCAAAAATGGGGTGCGCAGTTCTTC. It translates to CASSQKWGAQFF.

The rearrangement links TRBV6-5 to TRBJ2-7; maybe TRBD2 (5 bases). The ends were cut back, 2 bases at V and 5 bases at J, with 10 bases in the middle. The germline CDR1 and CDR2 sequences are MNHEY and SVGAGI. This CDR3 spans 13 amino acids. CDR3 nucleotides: TGTGCCAGCAGTTACAGCTCCGGGAACGAGCAGTACTTC. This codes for CASSYSSGNEQYF.

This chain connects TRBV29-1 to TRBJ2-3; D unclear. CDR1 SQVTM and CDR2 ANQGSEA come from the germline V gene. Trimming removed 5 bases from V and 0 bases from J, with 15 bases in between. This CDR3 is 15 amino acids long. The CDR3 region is CSVFTAPASTDTQYF. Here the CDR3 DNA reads TGCAGCGTTTTCACAGCCCCCGCTAGCACAGATACGCAGTATTTT.